The source of this T cell receptor (beta chain) is a study of T cell clones after liver transplantation. Turning to the study itself: Blood was drawn pre-transplant, before withdrawal, and after full or failed withdrawal. General study points: In a couple of subjects, few donor cells limited the measurable donor-reactive repertoire.

The germline CDR1 and CDR2 sequences are GTSNPN and SVGIG (reference sequence). The CDR3 has 16 amino acids. With 2 bases removed from V and 1 base from J, the gap between germline ends came to 14 bases. Unstimulated PBMCs were sorted into CD3+CD4+ and CD3+CD8+ populations. Comments on this clone: Its antigen is as yet unknown.

Some clones are missing from TCRdb's copy, which holds only in-frame ones; the method was immunoSEQ multiplex PCR. The sample shows about 24,000 clones, around 63% of them seen only once. This clonotype was sampled from a human donor who received a liver transplant. The rearrangement joins TRBV30 to TRBJ2-2; D perhaps matches TRBD1 (6 bases). The sequenced sample was CD4+ T cells from blood, obtained before liver transplant. The CDR3 here is CAWSSFRTVNTGELFF. The CDR3 DNA is TGTGCCTGGAGTTCCTTCCGGACAGTGAACACCGGGGAGCTGTTTTTT.